This TCR beta chain is from a study of cytomegalovirus exposure and HLA in healthy donors. The CDR3 is made up of 13 amino acids. Germline V gene data show CDR1 as GTSNPN and CDR2 as SVGIG (reference sequence). The junction had 4 bases not matched to a gene; V was cut back by 0 bases and J by 7 bases. Both 60 Vbeta primers and 13 Jbeta primers went into the PCR. Clones were read by immunoSEQ multiplex PCR, and TCRdb kept only the in-frame ones, dropping some. Counted here are about 110,000 clones, around 71% occurring once; the ten biggest clones make up about 0.84%. The receptor was derived from a boy younger than 18 in good health and CMV-seronegative. The genes are TRBV30 and TRBJ2-7, with 9 bases aligning to TRBD2. The sequenced sample consisted of PBMCs. CDR3 region: CAWSVASGTEQYF. CDR3 bases: TGTGCCTGGAGTGTGGCTAGCGGGACAGAGCAGTACTTC. Variable domain in full (rest from reference TRBV30 and TRBJ2-7): SQTIHQWPATLVQPVGSPLSLECTVEGTSNPNLYWYRQAAGRGLQLLFYSVGIGQISSEVPQNLSASRPQDRQFILSSKKLLLSDSGFYLCAWSVASGTEQYFGPGTRLTVT.